This record looks at one T cell receptor beta chain sequence and its context. The antigen is not known. Researchers ran the PCR with 60 Vbeta and 13 Jbeta primers. Some clones are missing from TCRdb's copy, which holds only in-frame ones; the method was immunoSEQ multiplex PCR. The sample yields about 130,000 clones, about four fifths seen once. Trimming removed 3 bases at V and 2 bases at J, with 16 bases between. The CDR3 covers 15 residues. Per germline, CDR1 SQVTM and CDR2 ANQGSEA. Everyone who donated was a healthy bone marrow donor. This specimen belongs to a study of cytomegalovirus exposure and HLA in healthy donors. Study-level points and caveats: Sequencing depth across donors, presence/absence analyses assumed, was roughly uniform. TCR beta V- and J-gene trimming was later associated with a missense DCLRE1C variant. Earlier findings revealed that most TCR beta V segments proved productive either about 90% or about 30% of the time.

The material sequenced was PBMCs. The V call is TRBV29-1, the J call TRBJ1-1; TRBD1 might be the D (6 bases). The receptor comes from a man younger than 30 in good health and CMV-seronegative. The CDR3 is CSVDLLGARNTEAFF. The CDR3 DNA is TGCAGCGTTGATTTGCTGGGGGCGCGAAACACTGAAGCTTTCTTT.